This TCR beta chain derives from a study of somatic mutations in cytotoxic T cells in rheumatoid arthritis. This CDR3 has 13 amino acids. V gave up 9 bases and J gave up 1 base, with 12 bases separating them. Germline CDR1 and CDR2: ENHRY and SYGVKD. Study-level results: Statistical analysis of the slight TRBV07 underrepresentation in rheumatoid arthritis patients did not adjust for multiple comparisons.

Details on this clone: Its antigen is unidentified.

Using immunoSEQ multiplex PCR, the repertoire was profiled, and TCRdb retains in-frame clones only, with some absent. The sample comprises 8,000 or so clones, around 91% of which are singletons, and roughly 25% rests with the top ten. Source material: CD8+ T cells sorted from blood. The sequence came from a woman aged 65 to 85 with rheumatoid arthritis. This chain uses TRBV10-3 with TRBJ1-1; weak D call: TRBD1 (6 bases). CDR3 coding DNA: TGTGCCATGGTGTCACAGGGGAACACTGAAGCTTTCTTT. Protein: CAMVSQGNTEAFF.